This T cell receptor beta chain was captured by sequencing in a study of T cells in Graves' hyperthyroidism and ophthalmopathy. Amplification yielded TCR beta CDR3 regions, with RNA transcripts as the source. When the TCR CDR3 underwent first-round RT-PCR, the HTBI primer set was used. TCRdb passed the multiplex PCR reads through MiXCR, listing each CDR3 protein once. The sample carries approximately 480,000 distinct CDR3 sequences, around 21% recorded once. This clonotype was detected many times. The CDR3 totals 13 residues. J lost 1 base, V lost 4 bases, and 1 base had no gene match. This clonotype originated in a man in his late teens or twenties with Graves' hyperthyroidism. The chain joins TRBV12-3 or TRBV12-4 to TRBJ2-7, with 7 bases identical to TRBD1. Sequencing used blood. CDR3 sequence (DNA): TGTGCCAGCAGTTGGGACAGATCCTACGAGCAGTACTTC. Protein sequence: CASSWDRSYEQYF.